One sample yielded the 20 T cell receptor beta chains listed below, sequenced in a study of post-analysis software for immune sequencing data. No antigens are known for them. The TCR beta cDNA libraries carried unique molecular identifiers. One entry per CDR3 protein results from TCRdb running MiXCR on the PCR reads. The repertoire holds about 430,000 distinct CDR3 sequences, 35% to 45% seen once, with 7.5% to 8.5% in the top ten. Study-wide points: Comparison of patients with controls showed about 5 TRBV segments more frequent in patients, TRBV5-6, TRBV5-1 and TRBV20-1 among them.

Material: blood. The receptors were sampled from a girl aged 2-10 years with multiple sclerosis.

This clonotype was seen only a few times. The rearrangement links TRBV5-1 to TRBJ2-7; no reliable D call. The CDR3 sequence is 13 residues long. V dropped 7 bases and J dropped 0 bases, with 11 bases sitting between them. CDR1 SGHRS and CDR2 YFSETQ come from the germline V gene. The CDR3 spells CASGYKPSYEQYF. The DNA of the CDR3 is TGCGCCAGCGGGTACAAGCCCTCCTACGAGCAGTACTTC.

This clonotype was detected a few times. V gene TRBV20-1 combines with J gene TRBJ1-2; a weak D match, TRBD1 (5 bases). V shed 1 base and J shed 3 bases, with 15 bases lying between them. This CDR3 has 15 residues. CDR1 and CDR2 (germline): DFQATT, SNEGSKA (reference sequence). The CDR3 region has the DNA TGCAGTGCTAGAGGATCAGGGTACCAGTACTATGGCTACACCTTC. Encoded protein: CSARGSGYQYYGYTF.

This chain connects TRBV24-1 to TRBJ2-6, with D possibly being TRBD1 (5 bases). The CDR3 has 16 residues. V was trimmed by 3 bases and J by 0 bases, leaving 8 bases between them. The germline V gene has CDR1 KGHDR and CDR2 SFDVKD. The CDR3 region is CATSDADSSGANVLTF. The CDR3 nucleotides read TGTGCCACCAGTGATGCTGACAGCTCTGGGGCCAACGTCCTGACTTTC.

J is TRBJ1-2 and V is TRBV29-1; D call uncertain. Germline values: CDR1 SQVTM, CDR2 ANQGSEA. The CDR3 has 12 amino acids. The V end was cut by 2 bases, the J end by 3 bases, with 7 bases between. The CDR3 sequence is CSVEPADYGYTF. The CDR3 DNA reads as TGCAGCGTTGAACCAGCGGACTATGGCTACACCTTC. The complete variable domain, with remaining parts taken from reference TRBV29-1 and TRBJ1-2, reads SAVISQKPSRDICQRGTSLTIQCQVDSQVTMMFWYRQQPGQSLTLIATANQGSEATYESGFVIDKFPISRPNLTFSTLTVSNMSPEDSSIYLCSVEPADYGYTFGSGTRLTVV.

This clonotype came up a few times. The CDR3: CASRGLAGGDSYEQYF. The CDR3 DNA is TGTGCCAGCAGGGGACTAGCGGGAGGCGACAGCTACGAGCAGTACTTC. V usage is TRBV6-6 and J usage is TRBJ2-5, with 15 bases identical to TRBD2. The DNA end lines up better with TRBJ2-7; the J call may be wrong. In germline, CDR1 is MNHNY, CDR2 SVGAGI (reference sequence). The CDR3 is 16 amino acids.

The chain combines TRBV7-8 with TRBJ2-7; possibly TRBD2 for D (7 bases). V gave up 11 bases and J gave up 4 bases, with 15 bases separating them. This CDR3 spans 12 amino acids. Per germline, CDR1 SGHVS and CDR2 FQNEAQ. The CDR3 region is CAVRRGTYEQYF. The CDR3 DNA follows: TGTGCCGTCAGGCGGGGGACATACGAGCAGTACTTC.

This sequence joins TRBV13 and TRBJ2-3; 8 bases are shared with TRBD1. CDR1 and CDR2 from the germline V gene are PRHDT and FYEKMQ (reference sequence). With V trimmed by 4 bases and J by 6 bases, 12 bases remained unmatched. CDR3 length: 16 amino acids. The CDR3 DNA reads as TGTGCCAGCAGCTCTCCTTGGACAGGGAGCTCCGATACGCAGTATTTT. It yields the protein CASSSPWTGSSDTQYF.

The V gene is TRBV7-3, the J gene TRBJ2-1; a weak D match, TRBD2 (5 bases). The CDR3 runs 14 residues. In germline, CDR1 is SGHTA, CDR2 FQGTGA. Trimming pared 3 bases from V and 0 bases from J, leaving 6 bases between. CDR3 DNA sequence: TGTGCCAGCAGCTTTCTAGCCTCCTACAATGAGCAGTTCTTC. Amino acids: CASSFLASYNEQFF.

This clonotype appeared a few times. CDR3 DNA: TGCGCCAGCAGCAATGGGTGGGGAGACAATGAGCAGTTCTTC. Amino acid sequence: CASSNGWGDNEQFF. The chain employs TRBV5-1 and TRBJ2-1; TRBD2 is a possible D gene (5 bases). Between the trimmed V and J ends, which lost 4 bases and 5 bases, there was a span of 13 bases. Germline lookup yields CDR1 SGHRS and CDR2 YFSETQ. The CDR3 is 14 residues long.

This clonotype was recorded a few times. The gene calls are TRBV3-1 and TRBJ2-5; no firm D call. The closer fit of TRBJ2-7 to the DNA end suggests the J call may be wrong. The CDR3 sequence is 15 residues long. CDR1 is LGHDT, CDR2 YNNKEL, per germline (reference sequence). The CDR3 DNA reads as TGTGCCAGCAGCCAAGTCGGTCCCCCTCCTCGCGAGCAGTACTTC. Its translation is CASSQVGPPPREQYF.

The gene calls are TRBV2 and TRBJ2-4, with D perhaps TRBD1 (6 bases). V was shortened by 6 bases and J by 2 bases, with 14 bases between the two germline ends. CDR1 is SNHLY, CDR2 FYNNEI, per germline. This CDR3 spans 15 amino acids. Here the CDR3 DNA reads TGTGCCAGCAGCCAAGGGACAATCACCAAAAACATTCAGTACTTC. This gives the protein CASSQGTITKNIQYF.

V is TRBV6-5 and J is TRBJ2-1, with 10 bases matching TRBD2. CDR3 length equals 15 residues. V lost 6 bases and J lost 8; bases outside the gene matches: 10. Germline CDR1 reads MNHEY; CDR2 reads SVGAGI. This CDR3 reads CASSYSGGPGDEQFF. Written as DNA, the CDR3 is TGTGCCAGCAGCTATAGCGGGGGGCCTGGAGATGAGCAGTTCTTC.

CDR3 loop: CASSLFPGQVSYNEQFF. The CDR3, as DNA: TGTGCCAGCAGTTTATTCCCCGGACAGGTCTCCTACAATGAGCAGTTCTTC. The V gene is TRBV28, the J gene TRBJ2-1; 7 bases fit TRBD1. This CDR3 has 17 amino acids. V lost 1 base and J lost 0; bases outside the gene matches: 6. Germline loops: CDR1 MDHEN, CDR2 SYDVKM.

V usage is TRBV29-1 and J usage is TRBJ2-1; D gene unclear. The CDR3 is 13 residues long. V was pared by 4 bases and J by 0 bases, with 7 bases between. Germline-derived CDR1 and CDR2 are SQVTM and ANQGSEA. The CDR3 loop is CSVVTYSYNEQFF. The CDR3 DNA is TGCAGCGTTGTGACCTACTCCTACAATGAGCAGTTCTTC.

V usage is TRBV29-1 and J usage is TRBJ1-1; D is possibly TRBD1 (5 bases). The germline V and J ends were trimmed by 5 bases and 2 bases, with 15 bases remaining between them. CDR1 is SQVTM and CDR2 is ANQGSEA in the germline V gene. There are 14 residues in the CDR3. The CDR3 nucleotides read TGCAGCGTTACCCAACAAGGGGTTAACACTGAAGCTTTCTTT. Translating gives CSVTQQGVNTEAFF.

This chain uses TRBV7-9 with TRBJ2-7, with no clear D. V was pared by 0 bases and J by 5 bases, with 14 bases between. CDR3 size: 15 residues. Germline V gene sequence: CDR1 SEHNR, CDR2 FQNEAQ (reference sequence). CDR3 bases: TGTGCCAGCAGCTTAGCTGACATCCGGAACGACGAGCAGTACTTC. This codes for CASSLADIRNDEQYF.

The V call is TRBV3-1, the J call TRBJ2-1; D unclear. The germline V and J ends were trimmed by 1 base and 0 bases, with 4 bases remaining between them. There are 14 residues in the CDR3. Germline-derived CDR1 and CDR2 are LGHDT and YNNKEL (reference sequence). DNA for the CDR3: TGTGCCAGCAGCCAAGGTGGCTCCTACAATGAGCAGTTCTTC. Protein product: CASSQGGSYNEQFF.

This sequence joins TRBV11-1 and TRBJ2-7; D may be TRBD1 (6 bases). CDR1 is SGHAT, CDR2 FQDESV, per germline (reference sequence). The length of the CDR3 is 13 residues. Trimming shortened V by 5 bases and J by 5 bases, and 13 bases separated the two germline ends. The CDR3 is CASSGRTVHEQYF. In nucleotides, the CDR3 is TGTGCCAGCAGCGGAAGGACAGTGCACGAGCAGTACTTC.

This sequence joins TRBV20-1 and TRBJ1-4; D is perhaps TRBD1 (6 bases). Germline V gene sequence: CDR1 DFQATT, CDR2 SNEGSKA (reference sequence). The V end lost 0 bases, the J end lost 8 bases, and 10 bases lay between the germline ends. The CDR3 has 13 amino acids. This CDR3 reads CSARDQGGEKLFF. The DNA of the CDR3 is TGCAGTGCTAGAGACCAAGGGGGGGAAAAACTGTTTTTT.

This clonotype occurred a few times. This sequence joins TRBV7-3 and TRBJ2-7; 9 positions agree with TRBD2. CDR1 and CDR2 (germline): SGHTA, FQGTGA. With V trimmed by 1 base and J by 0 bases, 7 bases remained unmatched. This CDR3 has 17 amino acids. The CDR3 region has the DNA TGTGCCAGCAGCTTAAGTTCCAGCGGGAGGAGCTCCTACGAGCAGTACTTC. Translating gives CASSLSSSGRSSYEQYF. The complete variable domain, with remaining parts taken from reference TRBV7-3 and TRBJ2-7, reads GAGVSQTPSNKVTEKGKYVELRCDPISGHTALYWYRQSLGQGPEFLIYFQGTGAADDSGLPNDRFFAVRPEGSVSTLKIQRTERGDSAVYLCASSLSSSGRSSYEQYFGPGTRLTVT.